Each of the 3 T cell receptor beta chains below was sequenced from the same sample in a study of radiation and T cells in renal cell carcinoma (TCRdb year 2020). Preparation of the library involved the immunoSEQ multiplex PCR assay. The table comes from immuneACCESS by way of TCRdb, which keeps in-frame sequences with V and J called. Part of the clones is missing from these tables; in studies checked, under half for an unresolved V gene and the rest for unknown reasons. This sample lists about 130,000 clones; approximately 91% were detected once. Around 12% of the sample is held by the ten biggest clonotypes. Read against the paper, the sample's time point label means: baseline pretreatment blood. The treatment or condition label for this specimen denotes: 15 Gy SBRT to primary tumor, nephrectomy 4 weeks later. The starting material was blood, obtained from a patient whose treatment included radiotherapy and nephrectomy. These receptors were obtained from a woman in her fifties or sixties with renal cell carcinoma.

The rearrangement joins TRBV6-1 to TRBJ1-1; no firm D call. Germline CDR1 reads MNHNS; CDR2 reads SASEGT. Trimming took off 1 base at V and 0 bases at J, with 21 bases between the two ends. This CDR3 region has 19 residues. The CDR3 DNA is TGTGCCAGCAGTGAAGTCTGGTTTGACGGCTTCAAAATGAACACTGAAGCTTTCTTT. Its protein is CASSEVWFDGFKMNTEAFF.

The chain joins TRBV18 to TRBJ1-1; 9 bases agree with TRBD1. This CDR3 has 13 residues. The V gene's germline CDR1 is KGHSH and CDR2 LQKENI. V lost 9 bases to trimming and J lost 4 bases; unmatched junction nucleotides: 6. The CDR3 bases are TGTGCCAGGAAACAGGGGGCGAGCACTGAAGCTTTCTTT. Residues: CARKQGASTEAFF.

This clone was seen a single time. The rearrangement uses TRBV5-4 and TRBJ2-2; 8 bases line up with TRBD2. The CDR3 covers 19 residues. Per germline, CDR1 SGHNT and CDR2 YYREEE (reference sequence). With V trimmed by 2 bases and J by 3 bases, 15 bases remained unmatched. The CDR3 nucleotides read TGTGCCAGCAGCTTCGGTCGTTCCCAGCCCGGGGGGGACACCGGGGAGCTGTTTTTT. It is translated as CASSFGRSQPGGDTGELFF.